This TCR beta chain originates from a study of breast tumors, draining lymph nodes, adjacent tissues. Study results and limitations: Tumor TCR diversity was below lymph nodes but above nontumor tissue. Most tumor T cells seemingly derive from lymph node, then expand in tumor. Compared with basal-like, luminal-like tumors shared significantly more repertoire with nontumor tissue.

MiXCR, run by TCRdb on the multiplex PCR reads, gives a single entry per CDR3 protein. The repertoire consists of 160,000 or so distinct CDR3 sequences, with roughly a third occurring once and the leading ten covering 3% to 4%. The sample holds many counts of this clonotype. Antigen: not known. Germline V gives CDR1 SEHNR, CDR2 FQNEAQ (reference sequence). The ends were cut back, 5 bases at V and 5 bases at J, with 12 bases in the middle. There are 14 residues in the CDR3. Breast cancer patients provided tissue from their axillary draining lymph nodes. The specimen was axillary lymph node tissue. The clonotype originates from a female donor with breast cancer. Some clones in this sample may be carry-over from other donors' samples. The chain combines TRBV7-9 with TRBJ2-2; D is uncertain. CDR3 sequence reads: CASSPLMTTGELFF. DNA of the CDR3: TGTGCCAGCAGCCCCTTGATGACGACCGGGGAGCTGTTTTTT.